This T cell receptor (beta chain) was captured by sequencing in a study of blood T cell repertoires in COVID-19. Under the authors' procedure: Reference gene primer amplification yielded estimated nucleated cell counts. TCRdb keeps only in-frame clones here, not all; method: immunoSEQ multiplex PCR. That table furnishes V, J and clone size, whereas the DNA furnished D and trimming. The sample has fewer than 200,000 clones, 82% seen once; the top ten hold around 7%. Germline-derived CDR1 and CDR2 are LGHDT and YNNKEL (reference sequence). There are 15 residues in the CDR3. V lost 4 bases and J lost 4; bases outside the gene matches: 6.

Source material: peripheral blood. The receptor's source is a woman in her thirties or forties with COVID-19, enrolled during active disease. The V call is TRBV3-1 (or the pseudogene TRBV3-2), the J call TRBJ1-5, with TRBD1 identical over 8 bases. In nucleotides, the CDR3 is TGTGCCAGCAGCCTGACAGGGGCCAGTAATCAGCCCCAGCATTTT. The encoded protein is CASSLTGASNQPQHF.